Described below is a single TCR beta chain sequence and its context. Its cognate antigen is unknown. Autoimmune disease history or systemic immunosuppression led to patients being barred. This sample was taken from a study of OX40 agonist ivuxolimab in advanced cancers. Study-level information: Enrollees could have had prior anti-PD-1, anti-PD-L1 or anti-CTLA-4 therapy, which approximately 38% had received.

The study, taken as a whole, reports: Among the lowest peripheral clonal expansion occurred in 0.1-3.0 mg/kg partial responders. Circulating CD4+ and CD8+ T cells showed clonal expansion by week 6 at 0.1 to 3.0 mg/kg.

Only in-frame clones appear in the TCRdb table, and some are missing; sequencing was by immunoSEQ multiplex PCR. The sample lists approximately 50,000 clones, approximately 80% occurring once. The sample consisted of CD4+ or CD8+ T cells sorted from blood, taken in a trial of the OX40 agonist ivuxolimab. This clonotype originated in an adult with an advanced solid tumor such as melanoma, head and neck, liver or kidney cancer.

The CDR3 reads CASRGDSFNQPQHF. The DNA of the CDR3 is TGTGCCAGCAGGGGGGACAGCTTCAATCAGCCCCAGCATTTT. The chain recombines TRBV2 with TRBJ1-5; 7 bases agree with TRBD1. Germline V gives CDR1 SNHLY, CDR2 FYNNEI. The CDR3 contains 14 residues. After removal of 6 bases from V and 3 bases from J, the junction contained 5 bases not matched to a gene.